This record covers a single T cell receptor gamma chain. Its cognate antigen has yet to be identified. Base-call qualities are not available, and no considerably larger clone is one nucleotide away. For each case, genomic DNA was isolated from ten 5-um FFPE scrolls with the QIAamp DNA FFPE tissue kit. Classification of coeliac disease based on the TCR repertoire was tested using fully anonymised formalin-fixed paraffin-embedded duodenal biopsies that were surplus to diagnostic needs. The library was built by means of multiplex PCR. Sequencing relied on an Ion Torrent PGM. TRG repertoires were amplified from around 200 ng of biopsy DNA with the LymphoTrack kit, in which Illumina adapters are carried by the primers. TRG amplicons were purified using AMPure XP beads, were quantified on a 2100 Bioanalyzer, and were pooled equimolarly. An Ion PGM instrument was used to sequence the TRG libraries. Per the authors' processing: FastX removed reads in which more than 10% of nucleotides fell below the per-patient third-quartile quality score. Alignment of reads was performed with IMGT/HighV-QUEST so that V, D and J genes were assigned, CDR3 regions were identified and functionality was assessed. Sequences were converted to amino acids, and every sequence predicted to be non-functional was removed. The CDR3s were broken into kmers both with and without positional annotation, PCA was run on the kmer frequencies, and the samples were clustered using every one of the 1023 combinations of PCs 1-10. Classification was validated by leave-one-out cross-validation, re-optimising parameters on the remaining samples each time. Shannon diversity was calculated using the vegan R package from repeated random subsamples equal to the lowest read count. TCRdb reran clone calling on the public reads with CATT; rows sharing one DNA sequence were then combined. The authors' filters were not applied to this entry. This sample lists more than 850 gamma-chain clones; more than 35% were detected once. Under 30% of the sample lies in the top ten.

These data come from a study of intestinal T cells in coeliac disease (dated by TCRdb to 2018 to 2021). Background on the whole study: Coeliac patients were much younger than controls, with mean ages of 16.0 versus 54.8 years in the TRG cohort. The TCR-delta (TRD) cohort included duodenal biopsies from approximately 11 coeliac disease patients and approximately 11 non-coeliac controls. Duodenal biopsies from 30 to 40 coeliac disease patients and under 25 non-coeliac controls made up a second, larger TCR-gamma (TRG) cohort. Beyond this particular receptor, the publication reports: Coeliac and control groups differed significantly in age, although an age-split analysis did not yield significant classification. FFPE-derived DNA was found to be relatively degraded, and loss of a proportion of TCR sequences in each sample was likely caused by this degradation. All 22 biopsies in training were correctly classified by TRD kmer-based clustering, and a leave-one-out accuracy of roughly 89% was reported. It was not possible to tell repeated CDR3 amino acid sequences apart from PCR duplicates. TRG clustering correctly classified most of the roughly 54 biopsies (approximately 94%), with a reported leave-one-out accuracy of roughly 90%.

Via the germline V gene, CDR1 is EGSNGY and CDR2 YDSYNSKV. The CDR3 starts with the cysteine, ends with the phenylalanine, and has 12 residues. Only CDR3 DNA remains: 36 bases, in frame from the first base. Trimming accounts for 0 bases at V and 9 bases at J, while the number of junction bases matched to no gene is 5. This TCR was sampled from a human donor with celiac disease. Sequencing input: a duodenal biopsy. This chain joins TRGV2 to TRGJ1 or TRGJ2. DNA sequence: TGTGCCACCTGGGACGGGCAGGTTAAGAAACTCTTT. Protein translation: CATWDGQVKKLF.